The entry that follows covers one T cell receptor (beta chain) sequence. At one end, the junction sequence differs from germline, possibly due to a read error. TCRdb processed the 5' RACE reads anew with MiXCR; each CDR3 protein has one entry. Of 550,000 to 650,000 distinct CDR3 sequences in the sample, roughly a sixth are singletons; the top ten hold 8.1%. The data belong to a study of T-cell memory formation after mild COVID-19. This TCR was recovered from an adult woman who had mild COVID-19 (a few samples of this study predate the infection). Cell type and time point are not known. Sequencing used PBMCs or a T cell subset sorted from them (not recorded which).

Here the CDR3 reads CASSPRTQGDNSHLHF. CDR3 nucleotides: TGTGCCAGCAGCCCGCGTACCCAGGGGGATAATTCACACCTCCACTTT. The rearrangement uses TRBV9 and TRBJ1-6, with TRBD1 identical over 7 bases. Germline V gene lookup returns CDR1 SGDLS and CDR2 YYNGEE. This CDR3 has 16 residues.